Listed below are T cell receptor beta chains from one sample, sequenced in a study of blood T cell repertoires in COVID-19. Using immunoSEQ multiplex PCR, the repertoire was profiled, and TCRdb retains in-frame clones only, with some absent. The sample contains just under 150,000 clones, approximately 86% of which appear only once. Material: peripheral blood. The source is a woman aged 45-65 years with acute or convalescent COVID-19. CDR3s include the opening cysteine and the closing phenylalanine or tryptophan. The order of the fields is V gene, clone size, J gene, D gene, CDR3 DNA, CDR3 protein. The D gene is left open where the match is weak. Clone size, where shown, is once, few, many, or a class for clones that have expanded.

TRBV25-1	few	TRBJ1-2	TRBD1	TGTGCCAGCAGTGGGGGACAGGGTTGGGTTACTATCGGCTACACCTTC	CASSGGQGWVTIGYTF
TRBV11-2	NA	TRBJ2-1	TRBD1	TGTGCCAGCAGCCCGGAGACAGGGGGACTTGAGCAGTTCTTC	CASSPETGGLEQFF
TRBV10-3	NA	TRBJ1-4	NA	TGTGCCATCAGTGACGGAAGGGGTTTGGGCAAGGGTGATGAAAAACTGTTTTTT	CAISDGRGLGKGDEKLFF
TRBV11-1	NA	TRBJ2-7	TRBD2	TGTGCCAGCAGCTTAATAGCGGGAGAGTCCTACGAGCAGTACTTC	CASSLIAGESYEQYF
TRBV27	NA	TRBJ1-4	NA	TGTGCCAGCAGTCTGAACGGGGGGGAGTTAGGAAAACTGTTTTTT	CASSLNGGELGKLFF
TRBV28	NA	TRBJ1-1	NA	TGTGCCAGCAGTTCCCTACGGGGTGAAGCTTTCTTT	CASSSLRGEAFF
TRBV19	NA	TRBJ2-6	NA	TGTGCCAGTAGCTCCGGGACTGGGGCCAACGTCCTGACTTTC	CASSSGTGANVLTF
TRBV28	NA	TRBJ2-7	TRBD2	TGTGCCAGCAAGACTAGCGGGAGCCTACGCTACGAGCAGTACTTC	CASKTSGSLRYEQYF
TRBV4-2	NA	TRBJ2-7	NA	TGTGCCAGCAGCCACCACCCAGGGGCCAGTTCGGACGAGCAGTACTTC	CASSHHPGASSDEQYF
TRBV14	NA	TRBJ2-1	TRBD1	TGTGCCAGCAGCCAATACACAGGGGACTACAATGAGCAGTTCTTC	CASSQYTGDYNEQFF
TRBV5-1	NA	TRBJ2-3	TRBD2	TGCGCCAGCAGCATGACTAGCGGGAGTGATACGCAGTATTTT	CASSMTSGSDTQYF
TRBV24-1	NA	TRBJ2-7	TRBD2	TGTGCCACCAGTGAGGGACTAGCGGGACACTACGAGCAGTACTTC	CATSEGLAGHYEQYF
TRBV24-1	NA	TRBJ2-7	TRBD1	TGTGCCACCAGTAGGACAGGGGTTGGCGAGCAGTACTTC	CATSRTGVGEQYF
TRBV6-6	NA	TRBJ2-7	NA	TGTGCCAGCAGTACCAGCCGGGACTTACGAACCTACGAGCAGTACTTC	CASSTSRDLRTYEQYF
TRBV7-3	NA	TRBJ1-1	TRBD1	TGTGCCAGCAGTGCACAGGGGCTGGGGACTGAAGCTTTCTTT	CASSAQGLGTEAFF
TRBV7-8	NA	TRBJ1-5	NA	TGTGCCAGCAGCTTACGGTTGGACACAAGCAATCAGCCCCAGCATTTT	CASSLRLDTSNQPQHF
TRBV12-3/TRBV12-4	NA	TRBJ2-1	NA	TGTGCCAGCGCGCCCACCGTCAATGAGCAGTTCTTC	CASAPTVNEQFF
TRBV11-3	NA	TRBJ2-3	TRBD2	TGCGCCAGCAGCCCGGGACTAGCGGGTAACACAGATACGCAGTATTTT	CASSPGLAGNTDTQYF
TRBV7-9	NA	TRBJ2-3	TRBD2	TGTGCCAGCAGCTTAACCACTAGCGGGAGGGTTCCAGATACGCAGTATTTT	CASSLTTSGRVPDTQYF
TRBV21-1	NA	TRBJ2-7	NA	TGTGCCAGCAGCAAAGAGGACAGGGGAACCTACGAGCAGTACTTC	CASSKEDRGTYEQYF
TRBV7-3	NA	TRBJ1-1	TRBD1	TGTGCCAGCAGCTTAAGTGGGACAGGGGGCTTTGAAGCTTTCTTT	CASSLSGTGGFEAFF
TRBV27	once	TRBJ1-2	NA	TGTGCCAGCAGTTTATCGAAGACCTTTAGGGGTGGCTACACCTTC	CASSLSKTFRGGYTF
TRBV19	NA	TRBJ2-7	TRBD2	TGTGCCAGTAGTACCGGGACTACCTCAACCTACGAGCAGTACTTC	CASSTGTTSTYEQYF